This TCR beta chain is drawn from a study of shared clonotypes between healthy human individuals. For the study at large: Each donor had three CD4 naive, three CD4 memory, two CD8 naive and one CD8 memory plate. Regarding the study as a whole: With four donors compared, approximately 5% of naive CD4 clonotypes were shared.

A CD45RA+ naive subset and a CD45RA-negative memory subset were split from CD4+ cells. The repertoire was sequenced with immunoSEQ multiplex PCR; TCRdb's copy has only in-frame clones and lacks some. Counted here are 780,000 or so clones, 72% occurring once; the ten biggest clones make up around 1.7%. The CDR3 has 19 residues if both end residues are counted. Of note for this clone: Its specificity is unknown. The limits of the CDR3 on the DNA are not certain, so only TCRdb's listed CDR3 is given.

The chain recombines TRBV21-1 with TRBJ1-1; the table's D call, TRBD1, has no DNA check behind it. TRBV21-1 is a listed pseudogene. The specimen was memory CD4+ T cells sorted from blood. As for subset: CD45RA-negative fraction. This receptor was identified in a woman younger than 45 in good health. This chain's CDR3 is CASSKVARGAGQGYTEAFF.